The present T cell receptor (beta chain) was sequenced within a study of CXCR3-negative and CXCR3-positive naive CD8 T cells. General study findings and limits: After cryopreservation, expression of CXCR3 was partially reduced, and most assays were run with fresh PBMCs.

Germline V gives CDR1 SGHVS, CDR2 FNYEAQ. The CDR3 is 13 residues long. With UMI labels, 5' RACE was used to prepare the TRB cDNA libraries. TCRdb reprocessed the 5' RACE reads, with one entry per CDR3 protein and no DNA. The table lists about 90,000 distinct CDR3 sequences, with around 1% in the top ten. To note about this clonotype: Its antigen is still unknown.

The sequenced sample was naive CXCR3- CD8+ T cells from blood. Sample subset: CD45RO-CCR7+CD27+CD95- naive CD8+ T cells lacking CXCR3 (TNR3-). The J gene is TRBJ2-2, the V gene TRBV7-6. The sequence came from a human donor in good health. Some clones in this sample may be carry-over from other donors' samples. CDR3 protein: CASSPMVPGELFF.